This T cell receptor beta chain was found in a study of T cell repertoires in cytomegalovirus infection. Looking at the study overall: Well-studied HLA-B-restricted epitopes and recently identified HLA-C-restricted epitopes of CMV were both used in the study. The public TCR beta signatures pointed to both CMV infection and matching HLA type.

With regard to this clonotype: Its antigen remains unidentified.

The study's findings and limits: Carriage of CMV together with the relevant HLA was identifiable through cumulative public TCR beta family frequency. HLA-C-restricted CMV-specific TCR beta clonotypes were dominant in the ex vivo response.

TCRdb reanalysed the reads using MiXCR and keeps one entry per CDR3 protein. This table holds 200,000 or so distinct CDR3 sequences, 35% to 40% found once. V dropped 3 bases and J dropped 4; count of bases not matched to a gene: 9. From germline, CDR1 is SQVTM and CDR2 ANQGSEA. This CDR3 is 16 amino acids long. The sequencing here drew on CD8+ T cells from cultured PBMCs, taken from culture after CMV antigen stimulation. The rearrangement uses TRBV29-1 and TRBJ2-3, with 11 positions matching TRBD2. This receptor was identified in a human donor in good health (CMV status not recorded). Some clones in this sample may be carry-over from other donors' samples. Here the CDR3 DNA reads TGCAGCGTTGACGGTGCGACTAGCGGGACCGCAGATACGCAGTATTTT. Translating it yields CSVDGATSGTADTQYF.